This T cell receptor (beta chain) originates from a study of cytotoxic CD8 clonotypes in ibrutinib-treated CLL (dated by TCRdb to 2020 to 2023). Looking at the study overall: The cohort included roughly 15 treatment-naive and roughly ten relapsed/refractory patients; some 18 were IGHV unmutated. Response samples were obtained after a median of approximately twelve months of treatment, with a range of about 6 to 36 months. On average, each sample had hundreds of thousands of productive templates and approximately 85,000 productive rearrangements. Responses were partial in approximately 24 patients and complete in 2; after median approximately 67 months follow-up, about 14 stayed in remission and around 12 progressed. Cryopreserved peripheral blood mononuclear cells were collected before treatment, at response, and at either disease progression or sustained remission. Longitudinal samples were available for about 30% of the roughly 86 trial participants.

The goal of deep resolution MiSeq sequencing was a depth between 1 in 1 million and 1 in 200,000 T cells, and coverage averaged 10x per clonotype. TCR beta libraries were generated with the immunoSEQ hsTCRB Kit. Per the authors' processing: Data were analyzed with ImmunoSEQ Data Assistant and ImmunoSEQ Analyzer, with V, D and J genes assigned per IMGT definitions. Clonality, which ranges from 0 to 1, was calculated as one minus the normalized Shannon entropy of productive rearrangement frequencies. Only overrepresented clonotypes making up at least 0.05% of the repertoire of each patient were included in the public clonotype analysis. Repertoires from more than ten age-matched healthy donors in immuneACCESS were used as clonality controls. Here the immuneACCESS table is served through TCRdb, limited to in-frame sequences with V and J called. Missing clones are a known gap in these copies; in checked studies unresolved V genes cover under half, and the rest lacks a known reason. Clonal size and the V and J genes are those of that table, whereas D and trimming came from the DNA. The sample contains approximately 300,000 clones, roughly 85% of them found a single time. In total, the top ten clones hold 6.5% to 8% of the sample.

Summary of the overall study and its limitations: Public clonotypes were found to be uncommon and were observed to contract or remain stable during treatment; the increase in clonality was shown to reflect expansion of private clonotypes at ibrutinib response. Baseline clonality was found to be higher than that of age-matched healthy donors and was strongly correlated with circulating CD8+ T-cell counts. Sustained-remission and progressing patients did not have matched sampling times, and lymph node repertoires were not examined. Clonality increased at ibrutinib response, stayed stable in sustained remission, and fell back toward baseline at progression.

Trimming costs V 2 bases and J 1 base, and their ends lie 9 bases apart. The germline V gene provides CDR1 SGHTA and CDR2 FQGNSA. The CDR3 holds 15 amino acids from the cysteine to the phenylalanine. CDR3 DNA is the only sequence kept; it has 45 bases, read in frame from the first base. This clone occurred a few times. Its antigen remains unidentified. Base qualities are not provided; no much larger clone lies one nucleotide away. For TCR beta library preparation, about 2 micrograms of genomic DNA were isolated from cryopreserved PBMCs. Longitudinal blood samples from CLL patients on ibrutinib monotherapy were analyzed using high-throughput TCR beta sequencing. The patients took part in an open-label, single-center phase 2 trial of ibrutinib monotherapy.

This TCR came from a human donor with chronic lymphocytic leukemia. The sample here was PBMCs, taken before ibrutinib treatment. Recombination connected TRBV7-2 to TRBJ1-5; the D gene remains uncertain. The DNA reads as follows: TGTGCCAGCAGCTTAAGTAGGGCGAGCAATCAGCCCCAGCATTTT. It specifies CASSLSRASNQPQHF.